The present TCR beta chain was sequenced within a study of patients and donors after allogeneic stem cell transplantation. TCRdb reprocessed the RT-PCR reads with MiXCR, giving one entry per CDR3 protein. The sample lists 150,000 to 250,000 distinct CDR3 sequences, 41% occurring once. This clonotype came up once. V lost 3 bases and J lost 3; bases outside the gene matches: 3. This CDR3 is built from 15 residues. Germline V CDR1 and CDR2: SGHTS, YDEGEE. Material for sequencing was blood, either unsorted or a sorted T cell fraction (not recorded which). This chain joins TRBV5-8 and TRBJ2-7; TRBD2 matches 13 bases. The receptor was isolated from a human donor who was either an allogeneic HSCT recipient or a stem cell or donor lymphocyte infusion donor (not recorded which). It is not recorded whose cells these are; they may come from a transplant donor. DNA of the CDR3: TGTGCCAGCAGCTCCGGACTAGCGGGAGTCTACGAGCAGTACTTC. This encodes CASSSGLAGVYEQYF.